This T cell receptor beta chain was sequenced during a study of blood T cell repertoires in COVID-19 (dated by TCRdb to 2019 to 2021). About the full investigation: The collaborator samples originated in the United States, Italy and Spain and spanned the acute and convalescent phases of COVID-19. The prospective study material was composed of cDNA or gDNA derived from T cells, B-cell-depleted T cells, or PBMCs. Subjects who had been exposed to COVID-19, were actively infected with it, or had recovered from it provided the deeply sampled blood TCRbeta repertoires that made up the dataset. The repertoires were released in a freely available public database meant as a resource for research on the immune response to SARS-CoV-2. The samples were drawn from two sources: the first 160 participants of the ongoing ImmuneRACE study, and over 950 subjects contributed by 6 global collaborators. A de-identified subject ID, COVID-19 status, age in years and sex were almost always included in the sample metadata. Where available, HLA class I and class II types were taken from metadata supplied by the sample provider and were not determined by assay-based typing. Overall results and qualifications from the work: The quantity of clinical and demographic metadata differed by source and by participant and was supplied without curation.

To note about this clone: It lacks a known antigen. Qualities for individual bases were not recorded, and no much larger clone is one base off.

Enrolling through a virtual design, the prospective study's participants ranged in age from roughly 18 to 95 years and lived across more than 20 United States geographic areas. To assign participants to cohorts, the prospective study relied on clinical history that participants themselves reported in a screening survey and a study questionnaire. Recovered participants in ImmuneRACE Cohort 3 were defined by two consecutive negative NP/OP PCR tests, clearance by a healthcare professional, or resolution of symptoms. Mobile phlebotomists in the prospective study collected whole blood, serum and a nasopharyngeal or oropharyngeal swab from every participant. Over a roughly two-month period, participants in the prospective study had the option of providing additional blood draws and questionnaires. Blood samples from the prospective study were shipped frozen or at room temperature prior to DNA extraction.

At the junction V is shortened by 0 bases and J by 0 bases, with 9 bases in between. Including cysteine and phenylalanine, the CDR3 has 15 amino acids. The only DNA kept is the CDR3, 45 bases in frame from the first base. Looking up the germline V gene yields CDR1 LGHNA and CDR2 YSLEER. TCRbeta CDR3 regions were amplified from genomic DNA by means of the immunoSEQ Assay, a bias-controlled multiplex PCR. As for the authors' bioinformatics: Nucleated cell counts per sample were estimated from amplification of reference gene primers within the assay. To quantify the absolute abundance of each unique TCRbeta CDR3 rearrangement, sequence reads were collapsed and filtered. For each sample, productive Simpson clonality was calculated as the square root of Simpson's diversity index over productive rearrangements. Held by TCRdb, this immuneACCESS table contains in-frame sequences only and omits some clones. Under half of the omission traces to an unresolved V gene where checked; the cause of the rest is unknown. That table gives V, J and clone size, and the DNA gave D and trimming. The sample has around 290,000 clones on record, approximately 90% of them singletons. About 1.1% of the sample rests with the top ten.

The sample consisted of PBMCs or T cells enriched from blood (not recorded which). The TCR originated in a woman in her 30s who had recovered from COVID-19. The chain links TRBV4-3 with TRBJ2-7; confidence is insufficient to name the D gene. The DNA is as follows: TGCGCCAGCAGCCAAGATAGAATGAGCTCCTACGAGCAGTACTTC. It translates to CASSQDRMSSYEQYF.